This T cell receptor (beta chain) was observed in a study of blood T cells in healthy people across ages. As for the study in general: About one barcoded TCR beta cDNA was captured per two T cells. Study-wide points: As age increased, TCR beta diversity per million T cells fell in a roughly linear fashion.

Concerning this clonotype: Its antigen remains unknown.

Alongside a J-beta primer mix, a sample-barcoded 5' primer served in a second PCR lasting roughly 6 to 11 cycles. Researchers report that a template-switch adaptor with 12 random nucleotides tagged each cDNA molecule. TCRdb re-analysed the 5' RACE reads in MiXCR, keeping a single row per CDR3 protein. This table has some 920,000 distinct CDR3 sequences, roughly half appearing once. The CDR3 runs 16 residues. Germline loops: CDR1 SGDLS, CDR2 YYNGEE. V lost 1 base to trimming and J lost 5 bases; unmatched junction nucleotides: 8. The specimen sequenced was blood. J is TRBJ2-3 and V is TRBV9, with 9 positions matching TRBD2. The receptor comes from an older woman in good health. The CDR3 sequence is CASSVLSGRSVDTQYF. DNA of the CDR3: TGTGCCAGCAGCGTATTAAGCGGGAGGTCGGTAGATACGCAGTATTTT.